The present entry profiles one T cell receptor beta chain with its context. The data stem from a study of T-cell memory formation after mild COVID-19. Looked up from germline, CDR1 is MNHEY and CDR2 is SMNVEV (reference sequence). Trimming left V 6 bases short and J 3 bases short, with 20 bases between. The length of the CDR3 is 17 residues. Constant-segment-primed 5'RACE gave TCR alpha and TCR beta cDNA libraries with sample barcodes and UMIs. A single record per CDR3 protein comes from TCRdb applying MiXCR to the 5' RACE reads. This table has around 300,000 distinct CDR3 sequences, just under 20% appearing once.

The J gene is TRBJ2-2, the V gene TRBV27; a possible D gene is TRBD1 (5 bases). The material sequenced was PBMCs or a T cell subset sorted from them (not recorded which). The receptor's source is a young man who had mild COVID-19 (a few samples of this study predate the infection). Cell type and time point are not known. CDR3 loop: CASRPGATDIYTGELFF. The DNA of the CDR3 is TGTGCCAGCAGGCCAGGAGCGACAGATATCTACACCGGGGAGCTGTTTTTT.